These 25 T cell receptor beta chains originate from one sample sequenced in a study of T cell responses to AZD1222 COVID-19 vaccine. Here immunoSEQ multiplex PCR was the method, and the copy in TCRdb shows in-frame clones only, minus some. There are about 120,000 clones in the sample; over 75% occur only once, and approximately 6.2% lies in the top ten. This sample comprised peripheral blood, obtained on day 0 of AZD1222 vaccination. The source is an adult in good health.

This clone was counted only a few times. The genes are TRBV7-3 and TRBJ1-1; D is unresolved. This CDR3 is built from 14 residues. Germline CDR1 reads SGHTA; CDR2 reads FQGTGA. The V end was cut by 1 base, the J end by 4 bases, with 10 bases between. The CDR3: CASSLMGSSTEAFF. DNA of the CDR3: TGTGCCAGCAGCTTAATGGGGTCGAGCACTGAAGCTTTCTTT.

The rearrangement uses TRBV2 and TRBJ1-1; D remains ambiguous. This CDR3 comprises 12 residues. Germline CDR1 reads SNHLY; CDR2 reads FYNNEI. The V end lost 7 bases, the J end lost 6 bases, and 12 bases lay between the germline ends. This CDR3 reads CASTRSRSEAFF. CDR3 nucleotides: TGTGCCAGCACCAGGTCCCGTTCTGAAGCTTTCTTT.

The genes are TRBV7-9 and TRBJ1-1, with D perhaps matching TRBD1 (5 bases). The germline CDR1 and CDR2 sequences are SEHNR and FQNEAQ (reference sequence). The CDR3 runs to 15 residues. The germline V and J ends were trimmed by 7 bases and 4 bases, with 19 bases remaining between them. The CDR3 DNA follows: TGTGCCAGCACCCGGGTGGGCAGGGCCGGCACTGAAGCTTTCTTT. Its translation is CASTRVGRAGTEAFF.

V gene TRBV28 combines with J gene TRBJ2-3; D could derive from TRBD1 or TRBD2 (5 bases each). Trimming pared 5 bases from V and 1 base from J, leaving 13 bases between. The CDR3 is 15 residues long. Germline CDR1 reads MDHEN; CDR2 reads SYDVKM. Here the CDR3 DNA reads TGTGCCAGCAGTCCCCCCGGGGCTGGCACAGATACGCAGTATTTT. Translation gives CASSPPGAGTDTQYF.

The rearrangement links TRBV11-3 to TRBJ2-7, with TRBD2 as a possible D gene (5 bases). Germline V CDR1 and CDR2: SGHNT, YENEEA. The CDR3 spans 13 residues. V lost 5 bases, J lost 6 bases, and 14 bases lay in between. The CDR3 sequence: CASSKEGGREQYF. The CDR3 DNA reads TGTGCCAGCAGCAAAGAGGGTGGTCGCGAGCAGTACTTC. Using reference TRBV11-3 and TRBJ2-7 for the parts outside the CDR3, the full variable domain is EAGVVQSPRYKIIEKKQPVAFWCNPISGHNTLYWYLQNLGQGPELLIRYENEEAVDDSQLPKDRFSAERLKGVDSTLKIQPAELGDSAVYLCASSKEGGREQYFGPGTRLTVT.

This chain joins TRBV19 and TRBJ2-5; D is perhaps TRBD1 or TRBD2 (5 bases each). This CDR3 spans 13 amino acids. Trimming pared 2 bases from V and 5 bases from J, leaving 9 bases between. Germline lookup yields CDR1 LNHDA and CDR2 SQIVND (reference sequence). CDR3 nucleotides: TGTGCCAGTAGTATACGGGGCAGCGAGACCCAGTACTTC. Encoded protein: CASSIRGSETQYF.

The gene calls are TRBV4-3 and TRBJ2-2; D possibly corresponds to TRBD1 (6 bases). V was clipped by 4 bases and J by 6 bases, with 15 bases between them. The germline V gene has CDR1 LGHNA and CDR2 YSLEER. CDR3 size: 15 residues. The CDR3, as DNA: TGCGCCAGCAGCCCCATGGCCAGGGGTGCCGGGGAGCTGTTTTTT. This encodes CASSPMARGAGELFF.

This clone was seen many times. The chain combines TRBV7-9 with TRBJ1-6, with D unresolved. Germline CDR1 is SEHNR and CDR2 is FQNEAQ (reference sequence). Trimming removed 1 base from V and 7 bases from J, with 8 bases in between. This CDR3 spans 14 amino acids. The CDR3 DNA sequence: TGTGCCAGCAGCTTAGGGCCCCAGAATTCACCCCTCCACTTT. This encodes CASSLGPQNSPLHF.

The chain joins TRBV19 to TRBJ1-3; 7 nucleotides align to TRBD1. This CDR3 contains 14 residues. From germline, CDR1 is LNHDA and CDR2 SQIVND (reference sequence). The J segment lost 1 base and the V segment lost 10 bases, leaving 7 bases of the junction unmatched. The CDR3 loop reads CATRSGGSGNTIYF. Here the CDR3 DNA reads TGTGCCACCCGCTCAGGGGGATCTGGAAACACCATATATTTT.

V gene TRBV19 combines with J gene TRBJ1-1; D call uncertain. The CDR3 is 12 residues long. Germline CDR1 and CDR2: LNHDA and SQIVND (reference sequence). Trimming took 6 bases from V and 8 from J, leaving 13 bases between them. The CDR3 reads CASRFNLGEAFF. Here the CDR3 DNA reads TGTGCCAGTAGGTTTAACCTAGGCGAAGCTTTCTTT.

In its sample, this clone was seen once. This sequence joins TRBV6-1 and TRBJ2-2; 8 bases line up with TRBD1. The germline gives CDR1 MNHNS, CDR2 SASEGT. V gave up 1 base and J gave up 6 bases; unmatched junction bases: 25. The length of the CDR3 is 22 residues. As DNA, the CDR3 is TGTGCCAGCAGTGAAGTCCCCCTGGGCGCGTCTCAACCGACAGGGGCCCCCGGGGAGCTGTTTTTT. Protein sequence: CASSEVPLGASQPTGAPGELFF.

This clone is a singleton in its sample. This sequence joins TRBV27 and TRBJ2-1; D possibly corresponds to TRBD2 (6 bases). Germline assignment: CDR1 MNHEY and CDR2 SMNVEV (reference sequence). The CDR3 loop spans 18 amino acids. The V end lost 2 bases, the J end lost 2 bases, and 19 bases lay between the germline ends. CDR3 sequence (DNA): TGTGCCAGCAGTTTAGGGGGTAGTTTGGGGGGAACCTACAATGAGCAGTTCTTC. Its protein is CASSLGGSLGGTYNEQFF.

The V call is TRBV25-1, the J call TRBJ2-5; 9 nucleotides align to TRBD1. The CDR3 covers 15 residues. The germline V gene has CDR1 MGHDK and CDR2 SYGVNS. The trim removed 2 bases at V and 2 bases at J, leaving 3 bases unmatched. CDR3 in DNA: TGTGCCAGCAGTGAACAGGGACAGGGACAAGAGACCCAGTACTTC. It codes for CASSEQGQGQETQYF.

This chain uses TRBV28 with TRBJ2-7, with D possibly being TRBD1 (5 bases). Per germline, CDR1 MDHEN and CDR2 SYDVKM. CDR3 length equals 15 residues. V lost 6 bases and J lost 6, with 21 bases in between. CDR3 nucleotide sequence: TGTGCCAGCAGGACCACAGGCCAGGGTATAGGCGAGCAGTACTTC. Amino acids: CASRTTGQGIGEQYF.

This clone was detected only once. The CDR3 DNA reads TGCGCCAGCAGCCCGACCGGACAGGGAGGCTATGGCTACACCTTC. It is translated as CASSPTGQGGYGYTF. The chain has TRBV5-1 and TRBJ1-2; 8 nucleotides match TRBD1. The germline gives CDR1 SGHRS, CDR2 YFSETQ. V lost 4 bases and J lost 4; bases outside the gene matches: 9. CDR3 length: 15 residues.

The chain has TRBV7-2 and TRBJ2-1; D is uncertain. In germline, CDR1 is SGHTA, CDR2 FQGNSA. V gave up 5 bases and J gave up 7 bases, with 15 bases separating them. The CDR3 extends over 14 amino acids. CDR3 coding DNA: TGTGCCAGCAGCCGTAAGTGGGGTGGTAATGAGCAGTTCTTC. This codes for CASSRKWGGNEQFF.

The CDR3: CAWSRRRGGSNQPQHF. The CDR3 coding sequence is TGTGCCTGGAGTCGCCGCCGGGGTGGAAGCAATCAGCCCCAGCATTTT. The gene calls are TRBV30 and TRBJ1-5; D remains unclear. Trimming shortened V by 2 bases and J by 1 base, and 15 bases separated the two germline ends. CDR1 is GTSNPN and CDR2 is SVGIG in the germline V gene (reference sequence). The CDR3 consists of 16 residues.

The CDR3 protein is CASSLAGTGSQPQHF. The DNA for the CDR3 is TGTGCCAGCAGCTTAGCAGGGACAGGGAGTCAGCCCCAGCATTTT. The V gene is TRBV7-2, the J gene TRBJ1-5; 9 nucleotides line up with TRBD1. This CDR3 spans 15 amino acids. After removal of 0 bases from V and 6 bases from J, the junction contained 3 bases not matched to a gene. Germline V gene sequence: CDR1 SGHTA, CDR2 FQGNSA. Together with reference TRBV7-2 and TRBJ1-5, the CDR3 gives the full variable domain: GAGVSQSPSNKVTEKGKDVELRCDPISGHTALYWYRQSLGQGLEFLIYFQGNSAPDKSGLPSDRFSAERTGGSVSTLTIQRTQQEDSAVYLCASSLAGTGSQPQHFGDGTRLSIL.

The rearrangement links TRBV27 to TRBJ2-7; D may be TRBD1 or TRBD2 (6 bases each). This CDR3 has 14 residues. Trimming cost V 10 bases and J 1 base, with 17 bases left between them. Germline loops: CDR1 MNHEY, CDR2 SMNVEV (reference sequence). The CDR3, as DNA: TGTGCCACCAGGGGACTTGGCGGGTCCTACGAGCAGTACTTC. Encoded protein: CATRGLGGSYEQYF.

CDR3 sequence reads: CASSFNPPGLNQPQHF. CDR3 DNA sequence: TGTGCCAGCAGTTTTAATCCCCCGGGGCTTAATCAGCCCCAGCATTTT. V gene TRBV27 combines with J gene TRBJ1-5; possibly TRBD1 for D (5 bases). The germline V gene encodes CDR1 MNHEY and CDR2 SMNVEV (reference sequence). This CDR3 contains 16 residues. Trimming took 3 bases from V and 4 from J, leaving 16 bases between them.

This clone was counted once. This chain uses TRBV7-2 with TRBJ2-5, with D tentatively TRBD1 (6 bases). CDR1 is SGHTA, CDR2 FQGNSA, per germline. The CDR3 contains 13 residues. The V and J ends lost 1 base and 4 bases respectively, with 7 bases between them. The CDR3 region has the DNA TGTGCCAGCAGCTTAGGAGGGGGAGAGACCCAGTACTTC. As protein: CASSLGGGETQYF.

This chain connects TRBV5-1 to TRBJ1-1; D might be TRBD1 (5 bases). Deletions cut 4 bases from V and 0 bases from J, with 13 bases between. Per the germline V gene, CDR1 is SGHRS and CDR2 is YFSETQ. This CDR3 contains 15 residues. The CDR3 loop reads CASSLNRDLNTEAFF. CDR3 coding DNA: TGCGCCAGCAGCCTAAACCGGGACCTGAACACTGAAGCTTTCTTT.

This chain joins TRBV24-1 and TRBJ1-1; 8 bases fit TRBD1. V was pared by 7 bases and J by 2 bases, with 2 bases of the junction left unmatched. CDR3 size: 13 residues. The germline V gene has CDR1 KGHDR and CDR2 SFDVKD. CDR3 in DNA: TGTGCCACCAGGGACAGGGCTAACACTGAAGCTTTCTTT. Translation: CATRDRANTEAFF.

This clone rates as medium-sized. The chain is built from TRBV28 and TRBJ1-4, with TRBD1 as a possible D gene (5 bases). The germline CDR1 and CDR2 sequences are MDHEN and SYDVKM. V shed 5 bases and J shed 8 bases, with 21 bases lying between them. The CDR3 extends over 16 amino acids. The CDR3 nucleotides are TGTGCCAGCAGTCGGCGGGGGAGCGGGTATCCAGAAAAACTGTTTTTT. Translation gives CASSRRGSGYPEKLFF.

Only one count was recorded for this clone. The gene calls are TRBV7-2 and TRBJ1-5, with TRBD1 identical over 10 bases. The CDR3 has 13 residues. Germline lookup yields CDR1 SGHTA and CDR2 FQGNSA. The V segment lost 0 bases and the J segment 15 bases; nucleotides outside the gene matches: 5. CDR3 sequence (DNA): TGTGCCAGCAGCTTAGCGGGACAGGGGCCCGGGCATTTT. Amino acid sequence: CASSLAGQGPGHF.